The T cell receptor beta chain under discussion was sequenced for a study of response to subunit inactivated influenza vaccine. Via MiXCR, TCRdb re-called the RT-PCR reads, giving one row per CDR3 protein. Among some 480,000 distinct CDR3 sequences listed, roughly 9.8% were seen once. In its sample, this clonotype was seen a few times. Trimming left V 0 bases short and J 6 bases short, with 9 bases between. The CDR3 totals 13 residues. CDR1 is LGHNA and CDR2 is YSLEER in the germline V gene. Specimen: PBMCs from blood, collected around seven weeks after vaccination. The origin of this receptor is a man aged 50 to 59 who received an inactivated influenza vaccine. V is TRBV4-3 and J is TRBJ2-7; D is tentatively TRBD1 or TRBD2 (5 bases each). The CDR3 region has the DNA TGCGCCAGCAGCCAAGATACCGGGACCGAGCAGTACTTC. It translates to CASSQDTGTEQYF.